This section outlines one TCR beta chain sequence together with its context. Its antigen is undetermined. CDR3 length: 15 amino acids. Trimming at V came to 5 bases and at J to 6 bases, leaving 6 bases not matched to a gene. Looked up from germline, CDR1 is MNHEY and CDR2 is SVGAGI. These data are taken from a study of cytomegalovirus exposure and HLA in healthy donors. Broader study findings: An analysis that came later showed most CMV-associated TCR beta chains appearing HLA-restricted. Analyses of presence and absence presupposed an approximately uniform sequencing depth across donors. A later analysis linked a missense variant in DCLRE1C to the trimming of TCR beta V and J genes.

13 Jbeta primers and 60 Vbeta primers were used for the PCR. The table came from immunoSEQ multiplex PCR; TCRdb's copy has only in-frame clones and leaves some out. Among roughly 140,000 clones listed, roughly 82% were seen once. This receptor was identified in a woman aged 45-65 years in good health and CMV-seropositive. The chain combines TRBV6-5 with TRBJ2-3; TRBD2 agrees at 12 bases. Sequencing input: PBMCs. CDR3 region: CASSKTSGGWDTQYF. CDR3 nucleotides: TGTGCCAGCAGTAAAACTAGCGGGGGGTGGGATACGCAGTATTTT.